This T cell receptor beta chain was identified in a study of shared clonotypes between healthy human individuals. Germline V gene lookup returns CDR1 ENHRY and CDR2 SYGVKD. V was pared by 8 bases and J by 1 base, with 11 bases between. This CDR3 has 13 residues. Clones were sequenced by immunoSEQ multiplex PCR, and TCRdb holds only the in-frame ones, with some missing. The sample carries approximately 1.5 million clones, approximately 98.5% recorded once. This rearrangement joins TRBV10-3 to TRBJ1-1, with TRBD1 as a possible D gene (6 bases). Source material: naive CD4+ T cells sorted from blood. As for subset: CD45RA+ positively selected. The TCR sequence derives from a man aged 25 to 40 in good health. The DNA for the CDR3 is TGTGCCATCCAAGGACAGCCGAACACTGAAGCTTTCTTT. Translation gives CAIQGQPNTEAFF.